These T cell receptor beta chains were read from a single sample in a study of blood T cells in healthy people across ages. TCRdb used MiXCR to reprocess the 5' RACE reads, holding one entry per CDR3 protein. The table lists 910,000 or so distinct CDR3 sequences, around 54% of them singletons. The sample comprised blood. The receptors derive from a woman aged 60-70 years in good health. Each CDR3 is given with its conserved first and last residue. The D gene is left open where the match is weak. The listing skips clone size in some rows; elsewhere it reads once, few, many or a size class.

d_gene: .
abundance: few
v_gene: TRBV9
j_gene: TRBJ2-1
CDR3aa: CASSVDERIYNEQFF
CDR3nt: TGTGCCAGCAGCGTAGACGAGCGGATTTACAATGAGCAGTTCTTC

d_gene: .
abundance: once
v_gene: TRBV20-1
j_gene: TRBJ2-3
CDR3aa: CSAPTPAESTDTQYF
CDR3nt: TGCAGTGCCCCGACCCCGGCGGAGAGCACAGATACGCAGTATTTT

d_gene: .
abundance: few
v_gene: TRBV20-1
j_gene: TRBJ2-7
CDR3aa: CSARQTYEQYF
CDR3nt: TGCAGTGCTAGGCAGACCTACGAGCAGTACTTC

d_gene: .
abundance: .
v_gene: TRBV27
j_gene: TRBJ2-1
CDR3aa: CASSSPHSGINEQFF
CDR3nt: TGTGCCAGCAGTTCCCCGCATAGCGGTATAAATGAGCAGTTCTTC

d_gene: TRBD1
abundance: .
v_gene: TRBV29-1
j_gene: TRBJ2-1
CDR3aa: CSVEGTGGSYNEQFF
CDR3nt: TGCAGCGTTGAAGGGACAGGGGGTTCCTACAATGAGCAGTTCTTC

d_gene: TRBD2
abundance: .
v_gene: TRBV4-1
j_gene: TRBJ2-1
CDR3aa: CASSQEGSRGRAGEIEQFF
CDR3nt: TGCGCCAGCAGCCAAGAAGGGTCAAGGGGCCGAGCGGGAGAGATTGAGCAGTTCTTC

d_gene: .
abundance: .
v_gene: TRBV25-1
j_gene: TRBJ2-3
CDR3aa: CASSGFRDTFTDTQYF
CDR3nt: TGTGCCAGCAGTGGCTTCCGGGACACCTTCACAGATACGCAGTATTTT

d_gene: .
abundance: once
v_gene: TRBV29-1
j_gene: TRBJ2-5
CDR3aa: CSVEEVWRVINEQYF
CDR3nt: TGCAGCGTTGAAGAGGTTTGGCGGGTTATCAATGAGCAGTACTTC

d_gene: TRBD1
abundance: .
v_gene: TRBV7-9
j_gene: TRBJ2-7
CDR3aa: CASRAPGGAANEQYF
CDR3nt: TGTGCCAGCAGGGCGCCAGGGGGCGCAGCAAACGAGCAGTACTTC

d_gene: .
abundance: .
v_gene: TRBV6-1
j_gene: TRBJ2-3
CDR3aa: CASSEDNRDRRQYF
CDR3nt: TGTGCCAGCAGTGAGGATAACAGGGACCGTAGACAGTATTTT

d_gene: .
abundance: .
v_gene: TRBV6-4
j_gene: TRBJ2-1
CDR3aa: CASSDSLGRIDEQFF
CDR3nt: TGTGCCAGCAGTGACTCACTCGGGAGAATCGATGAGCAGTTCTTC

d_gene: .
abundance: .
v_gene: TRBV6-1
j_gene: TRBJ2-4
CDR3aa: CASNPVSGGLVKNIQYF
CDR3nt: TGTGCCAGCAATCCCGTCTCGGGGGGCTTGGTCAAAAACATTCAGTACTTC

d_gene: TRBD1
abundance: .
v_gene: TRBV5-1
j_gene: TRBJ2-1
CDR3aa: CASSPRRQGWLVHEQFF
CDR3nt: TGCGCCAGCAGCCCCAGGAGACAGGGTTGGTTAGTCCATGAGCAGTTCTTC

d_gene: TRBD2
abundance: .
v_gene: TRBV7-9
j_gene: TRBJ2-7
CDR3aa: CASSFRSGANYNEQYF
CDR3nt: TGTGCCAGCAGCTTCAGAAGCGGGGCCAACTACAATGAGCAGTACTTC

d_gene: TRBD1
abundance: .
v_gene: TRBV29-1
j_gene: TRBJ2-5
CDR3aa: CSVDHDRGPETQYF
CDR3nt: TGCAGCGTTGACCACGACAGGGGGCCAGAGACCCAGTACTTC